The clone carrying this T cell receptor (beta chain) was counted between two and nine times. Its antigen is as yet unknown. A much bigger clone sits one base away, suggesting this may be a read error. Samples came from axillary lymph nodes draining the breast cancer. The data stem from a study of breast tumors, draining lymph nodes, adjacent tissues. Points from the study as a whole: Compared with lymph nodes, tumors were less diverse; compared with nontumor tissue, more.

TCRdb fed the multiplex PCR reads into MiXCR, producing one record per CDR3 protein. The sample lists roughly 260,000 distinct CDR3 sequences, around 30% occurring once. V was pared by 3 bases and J by 7 bases, with 3 bases between. The germline CDR1 and CDR2 sequences are SEHNR and FQNEAQ (reference sequence). The CDR3 sequence is 11 residues long. This TCR came from a female donor with breast cancer. Some clones in this sample may be carry-over from other donors' samples. The sequencing sample was made of axillary lymph node tissue. The chain uses TRBV7-9 and TRBJ2-2; no definite D call. The CDR3 sequence: CASSLDGELFF. The CDR3 DNA follows: TGTGCCAGCAGCTTGGACGGGGAGCTGTTTTTT.